This TCR beta chain was identified during a study of cytomegalovirus exposure and HLA in healthy donors. About the study: The roughly 130 validation repertoires used the same platform as the roughly 720 first-cohort repertoires (as reported by a later analysis).

The approximately 120-subject validation cohort, separate from the approximately 670-subject first cohort, included the donors. Here immunoSEQ multiplex PCR was the method, and the copy in TCRdb shows in-frame clones only, minus some. The repertoire holds over 60,000 clones, with 94% as singletons. As concerns this clone: Its matching antigen is unknown.

Whole-study results and caveats: With high specificity and sensitivity, the classifier reportedly diagnosed cytomegalovirus status. Most TCR sequences were seen very rarely across donors, but some public TCRs occurred in many.

V gave up 3 bases and J gave up 6 bases, with 17 bases separating them. Germline V gene sequence: CDR1 MGHRA, CDR2 YSYEKL. The CDR3 contains 15 residues. This sequence joins TRBV4-1 and TRBJ2-5, with a possible D match to TRBD1 (7 bases). The TCR comes from a man aged 18 to 30 in good health and CMV-seropositive. Sequencing input: PBMCs. The CDR3 region is CASSQDYRGGKTQYF. The CDR3 DNA reads TGCGCCAGCAGCCAGGACTACAGGGGCGGGAAGACCCAGTACTTC.